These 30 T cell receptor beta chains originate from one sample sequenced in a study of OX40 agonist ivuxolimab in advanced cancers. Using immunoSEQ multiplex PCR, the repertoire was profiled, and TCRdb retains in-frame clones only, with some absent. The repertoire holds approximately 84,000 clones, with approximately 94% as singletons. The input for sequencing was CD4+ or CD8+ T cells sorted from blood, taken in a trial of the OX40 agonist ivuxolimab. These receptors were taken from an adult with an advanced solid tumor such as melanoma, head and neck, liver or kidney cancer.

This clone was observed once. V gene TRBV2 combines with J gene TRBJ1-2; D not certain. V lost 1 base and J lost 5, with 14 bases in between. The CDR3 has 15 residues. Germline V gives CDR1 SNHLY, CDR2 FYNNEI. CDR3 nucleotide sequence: TGTGCCAGCAGTGAAGAGGGCAGGTCGGTTTATGGCTACACCTTC. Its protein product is CASSEEGRSVYGYTF.

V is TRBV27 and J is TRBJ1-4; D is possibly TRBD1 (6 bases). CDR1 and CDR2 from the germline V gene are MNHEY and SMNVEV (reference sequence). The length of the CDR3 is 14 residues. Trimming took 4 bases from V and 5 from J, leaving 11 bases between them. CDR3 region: CASSYGGRNEKLFF. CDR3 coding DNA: TGTGCCAGCAGTTATGGGGGGCGGAATGAAAAACTGTTTTTT.

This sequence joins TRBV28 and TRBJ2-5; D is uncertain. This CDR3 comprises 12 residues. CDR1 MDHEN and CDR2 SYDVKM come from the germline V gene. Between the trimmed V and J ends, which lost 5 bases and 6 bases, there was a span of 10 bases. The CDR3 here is CASSPTPKTQYF. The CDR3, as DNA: TGTGCCAGCAGTCCAACCCCCAAGACCCAGTACTTC.

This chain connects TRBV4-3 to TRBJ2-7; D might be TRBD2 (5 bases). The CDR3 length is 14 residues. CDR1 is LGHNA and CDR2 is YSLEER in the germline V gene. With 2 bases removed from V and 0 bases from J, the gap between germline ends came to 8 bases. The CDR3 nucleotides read TGCGCCAGCAGCCAAACGGAGGACTCCTACGAGCAGTACTTC. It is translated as CASSQTEDSYEQYF.

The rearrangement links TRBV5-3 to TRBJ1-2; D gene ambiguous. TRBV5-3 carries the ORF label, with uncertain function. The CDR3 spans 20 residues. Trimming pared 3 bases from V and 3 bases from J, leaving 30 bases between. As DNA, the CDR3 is TGTGCCAGAAGCTGCCCCCTTGTAGGCGAAGGGCAGTCCATGGACTATGGCTACACCTTC. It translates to CARSCPLVGEGQSMDYGYTF.

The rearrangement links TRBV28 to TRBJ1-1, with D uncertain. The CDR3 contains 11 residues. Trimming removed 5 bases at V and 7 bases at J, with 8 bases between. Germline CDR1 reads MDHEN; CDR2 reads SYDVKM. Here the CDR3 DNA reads TGTGCCAGCAGTCCCTTAAATGAAGCTTTCTTT. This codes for CASSPLNEAFF.

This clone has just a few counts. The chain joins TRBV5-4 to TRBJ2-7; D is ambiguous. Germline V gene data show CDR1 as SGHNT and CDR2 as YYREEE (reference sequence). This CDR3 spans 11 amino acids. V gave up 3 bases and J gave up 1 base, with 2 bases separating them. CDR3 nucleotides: TGTGCCAGCAGCTCATCCTACGAGCAGTACTTC. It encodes CASSSSYEQYF.

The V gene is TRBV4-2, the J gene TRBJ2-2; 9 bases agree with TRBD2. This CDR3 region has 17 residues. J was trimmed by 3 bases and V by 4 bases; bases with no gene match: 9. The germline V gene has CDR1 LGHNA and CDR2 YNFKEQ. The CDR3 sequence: CASSLRLGGRDTGELFF. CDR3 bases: TGTGCCAGCAGCCTAAGGCTGGGCGGGAGGGACACCGGGGAGCTGTTTTTT.

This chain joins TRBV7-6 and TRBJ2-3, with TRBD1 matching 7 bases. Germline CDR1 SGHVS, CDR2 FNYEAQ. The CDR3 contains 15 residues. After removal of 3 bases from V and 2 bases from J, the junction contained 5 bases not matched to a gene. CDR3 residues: CASSLPTGFTDTQYF. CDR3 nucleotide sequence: TGTGCCAGCAGCTTGCCGACAGGGTTCACAGATACGCAGTATTTT. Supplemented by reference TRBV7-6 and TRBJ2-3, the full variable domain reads GAGVSQSPRYKVTKRGQDVALRCDPISGHVSLYWYRQALGQGPEFLTYFNYEAQQDKSGLPNDRFSAERPEGSISTLTIQRTEQRDSAMYRCASSLPTGFTDTQYFGPGTRLTVL.

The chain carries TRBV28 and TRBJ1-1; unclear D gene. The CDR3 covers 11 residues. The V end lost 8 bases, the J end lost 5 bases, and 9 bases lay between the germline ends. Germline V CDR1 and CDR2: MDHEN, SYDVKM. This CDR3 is CASHTGTEAFF. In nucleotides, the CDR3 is TGTGCCAGCCACACTGGAACTGAAGCTTTCTTT.

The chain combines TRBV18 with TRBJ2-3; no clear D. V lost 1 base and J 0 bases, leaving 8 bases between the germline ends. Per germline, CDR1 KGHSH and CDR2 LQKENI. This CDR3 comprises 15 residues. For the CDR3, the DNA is TGTGCCAGCTCACCACGGGTGGGGAGCACAGATACGCAGTATTTT. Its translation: CASSPRVGSTDTQYF.

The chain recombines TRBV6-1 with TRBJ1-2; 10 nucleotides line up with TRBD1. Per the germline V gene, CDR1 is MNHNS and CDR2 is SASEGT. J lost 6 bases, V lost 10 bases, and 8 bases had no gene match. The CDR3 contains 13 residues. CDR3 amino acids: CATLPGTGDGYTF. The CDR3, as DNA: TGTGCCACCTTACCCGGGACAGGGGATGGCTACACCTTC.

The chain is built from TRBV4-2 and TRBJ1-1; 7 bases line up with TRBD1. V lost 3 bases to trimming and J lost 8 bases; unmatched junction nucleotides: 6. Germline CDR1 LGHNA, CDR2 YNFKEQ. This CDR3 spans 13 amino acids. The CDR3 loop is CASSQRGPEEAFF. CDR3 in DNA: TGTGCCAGCAGCCAGAGGGGGCCTGAAGAAGCTTTCTTT.

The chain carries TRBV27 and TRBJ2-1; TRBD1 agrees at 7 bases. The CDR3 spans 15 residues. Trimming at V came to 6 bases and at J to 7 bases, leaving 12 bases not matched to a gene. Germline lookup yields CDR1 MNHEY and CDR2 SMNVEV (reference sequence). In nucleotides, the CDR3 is TGTGCCAGCAGCCTATACGACAGGGCGGAAAATGAGCAGTTCTTC. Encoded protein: CASSLYDRAENEQFF.

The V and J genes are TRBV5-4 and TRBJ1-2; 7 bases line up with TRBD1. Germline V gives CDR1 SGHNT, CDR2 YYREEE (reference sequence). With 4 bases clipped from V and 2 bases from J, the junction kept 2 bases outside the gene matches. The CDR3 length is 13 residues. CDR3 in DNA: TGTGCCAGCAGCGAGGGGGCAAACTATGGCTACACCTTC. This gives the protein CASSEGANYGYTF.

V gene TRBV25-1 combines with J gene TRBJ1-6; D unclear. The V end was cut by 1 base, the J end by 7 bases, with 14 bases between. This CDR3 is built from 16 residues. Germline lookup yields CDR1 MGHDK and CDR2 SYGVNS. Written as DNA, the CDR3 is TGTGCCAGCAGTGAATCCGGATGGGCCCTGAATTCACCCCTCCACTTT. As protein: CASSESGWALNSPLHF.

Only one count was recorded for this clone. CDR3 nucleotide sequence: TGTGCCAGCTCACACCTTGGACTAGCGGGAGCAAGAACCGGGGAGCTGTTTTTT. Its protein is CASSHLGLAGARTGELFF. V is TRBV18 and J is TRBJ2-2; 13 bases line up with TRBD2. The germline V gene has CDR1 KGHSH and CDR2 LQKENI. With V trimmed by 4 bases and J by 5 bases, 10 bases remained unmatched. The CDR3 covers 18 residues.

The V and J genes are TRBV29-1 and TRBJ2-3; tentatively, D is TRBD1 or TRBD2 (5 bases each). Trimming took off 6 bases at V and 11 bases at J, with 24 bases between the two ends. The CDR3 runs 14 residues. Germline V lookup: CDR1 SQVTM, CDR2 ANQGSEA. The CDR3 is CSVAGDQRGWEQYF. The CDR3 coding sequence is TGCAGCGTCGCCGGGGACCAAAGGGGCTGGGAGCAGTATTTT.

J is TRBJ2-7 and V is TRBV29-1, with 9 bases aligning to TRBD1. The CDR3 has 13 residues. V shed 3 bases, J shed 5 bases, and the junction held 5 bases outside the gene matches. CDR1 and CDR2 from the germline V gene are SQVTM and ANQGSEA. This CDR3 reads CSVEWTGDNEQYF. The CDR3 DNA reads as TGCAGCGTTGAGTGGACAGGGGACAACGAGCAGTACTTC.

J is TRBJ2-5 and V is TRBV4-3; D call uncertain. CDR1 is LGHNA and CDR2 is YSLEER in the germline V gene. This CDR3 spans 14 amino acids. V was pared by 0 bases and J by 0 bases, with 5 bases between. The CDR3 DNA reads TGCGCCAGCAGCCAAGATGCCAACCAAGAGACCCAGTACTTC. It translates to CASSQDANQETQYF.

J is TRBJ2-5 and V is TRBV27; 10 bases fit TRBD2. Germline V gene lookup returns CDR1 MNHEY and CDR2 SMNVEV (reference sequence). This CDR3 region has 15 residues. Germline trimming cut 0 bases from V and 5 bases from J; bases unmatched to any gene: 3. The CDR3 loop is CASSLSRTSGETQYF. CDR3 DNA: TGTGCCAGCAGTTTATCGCGGACTAGCGGTGAGACCCAGTACTTC.

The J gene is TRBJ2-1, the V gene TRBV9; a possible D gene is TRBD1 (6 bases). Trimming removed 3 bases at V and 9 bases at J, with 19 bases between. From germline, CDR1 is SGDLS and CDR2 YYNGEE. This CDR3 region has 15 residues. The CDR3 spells CASSDRQGPSGEQFF. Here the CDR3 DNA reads TGTGCCAGCAGCGACCGGCAGGGGCCCTCCGGTGAGCAGTTCTTC.

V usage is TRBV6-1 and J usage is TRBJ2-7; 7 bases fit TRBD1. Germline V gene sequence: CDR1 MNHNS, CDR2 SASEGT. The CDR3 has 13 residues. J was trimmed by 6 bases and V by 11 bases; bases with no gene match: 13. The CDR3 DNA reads TGTGCCGTGGGCCGGGACAGCTATTTCGAGCAGTACTTC. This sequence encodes CAVGRDSYFEQYF.

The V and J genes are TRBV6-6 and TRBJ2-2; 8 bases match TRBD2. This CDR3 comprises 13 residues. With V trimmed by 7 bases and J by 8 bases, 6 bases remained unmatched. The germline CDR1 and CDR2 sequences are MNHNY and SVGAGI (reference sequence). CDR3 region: CASTTGGMGELFF. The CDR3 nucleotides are TGTGCCAGCACTACGGGAGGGATGGGGGAGCTGTTTTTT.

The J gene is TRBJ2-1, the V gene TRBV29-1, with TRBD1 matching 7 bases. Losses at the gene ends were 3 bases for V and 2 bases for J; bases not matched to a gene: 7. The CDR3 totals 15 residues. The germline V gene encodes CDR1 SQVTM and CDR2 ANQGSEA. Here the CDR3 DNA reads TGCAGCGTTGAGTATGAAGGGACAGCCTACAATGAGCAGTTCTTC. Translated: CSVEYEGTAYNEQFF.

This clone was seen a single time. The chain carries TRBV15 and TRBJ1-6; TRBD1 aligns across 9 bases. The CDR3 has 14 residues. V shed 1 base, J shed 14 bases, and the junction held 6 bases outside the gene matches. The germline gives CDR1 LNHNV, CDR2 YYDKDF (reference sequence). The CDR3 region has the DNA TGTGCCACCAGCAGAGGACAGGGGGAACCGACCCTCCACTTT. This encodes CATSRGQGEPTLHF.

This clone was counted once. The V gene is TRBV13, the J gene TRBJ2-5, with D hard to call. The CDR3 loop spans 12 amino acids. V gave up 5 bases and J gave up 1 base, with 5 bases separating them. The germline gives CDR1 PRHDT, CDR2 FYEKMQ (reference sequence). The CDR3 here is CASSTAQETQYF. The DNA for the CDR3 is TGTGCCAGCAGCACTGCCCAAGAGACCCAGTACTTC.

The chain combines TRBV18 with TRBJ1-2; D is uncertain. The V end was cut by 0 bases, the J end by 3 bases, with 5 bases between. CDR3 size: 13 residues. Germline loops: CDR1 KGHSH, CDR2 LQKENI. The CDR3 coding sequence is TGTGCCAGCTCACCACCGGAGGACTATGGCTACACCTTC. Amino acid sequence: CASSPPEDYGYTF.

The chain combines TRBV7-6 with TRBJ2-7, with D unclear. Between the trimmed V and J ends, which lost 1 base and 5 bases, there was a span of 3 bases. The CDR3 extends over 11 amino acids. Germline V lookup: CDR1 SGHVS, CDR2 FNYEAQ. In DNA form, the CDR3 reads TGTGCCAGCAGCTTAGGAGACGAGCAGTACTTC. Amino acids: CASSLGDEQYF.

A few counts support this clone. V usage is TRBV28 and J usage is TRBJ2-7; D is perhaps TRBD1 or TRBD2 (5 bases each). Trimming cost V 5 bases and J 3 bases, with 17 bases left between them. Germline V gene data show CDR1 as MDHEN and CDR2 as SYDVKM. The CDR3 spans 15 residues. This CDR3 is CASSQLAGRYYEQYF. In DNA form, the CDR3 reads TGTGCCAGCAGTCAGTTAGCAGGGAGATACTACGAGCAGTACTTC.